The following is a TCR beta chain sequence with its context. This specimen comes from a study of T cell changes during pregnancy in multiple sclerosis. Here immunoSEQ multiplex PCR was the method, and the copy in TCRdb shows in-frame clones only, minus some. The data show around 110,000 clones, with under 95% seen just once and 0.78% held by the top ten. Germline V CDR1 and CDR2: SQVTM, ANQGSEA. V dropped 1 base and J dropped 2; count of bases not matched to a gene: 4. This CDR3 has 15 amino acids. The receptor's source is a female donor in good health, enrolled as a control in a pregnancy study. The chain has TRBV29-1 and TRBJ1-4; TRBD1 aligns across 7 bases. The sequencing here drew on peripheral blood, taken in the third trimester of pregnancy. CDR3 residues: CSVEVTGVTNEKLFF. CDR3 bases: TGCAGCGTTGAAGTTACAGGGGTGACTAATGAAAAACTGTTTTTT.